The 32 T cell receptor beta chains in this list originate from one sample, sequenced in a study of blood T cells in healthy people across ages. Using a J-beta primer mix together with a sample-barcoded 5' primer, a second PCR was run for roughly 7 to 12 cycles. In TCRdb, the 5' RACE reads were re-called with MiXCR into one record per CDR3 protein. The sample yields about 930,000 distinct CDR3 sequences, around 29% seen once. The same sample was also used in a study of T cells of mothers and their children.

The sequenced material came from blood. The receptors were sampled from a woman between 40 and 55 years old in good health.

This clonotype appeared many times. This chain uses TRBV7-2 with TRBJ2-7; TRBD1 aligns across 11 bases. With V trimmed by 0 bases and J by 9 bases, 7 bases remained unmatched. Looked up from germline, CDR1 is SGHTA and CDR2 is FQGNSA. The CDR3 extends over 15 amino acids. In DNA form, the CDR3 reads TGTGCCAGCAGCTTAGCGCCCGGACAGGGGGCGTCGCAGTACTTC. This translates into CASSLAPGQGASQYF.

This clonotype was seen more than once but under ten times. This sequence joins TRBV5-7 and TRBJ2-2; 7 bases are shared with TRBD2. TRBV5-7 counts as an open reading frame of uncertain function. J lost 6 bases, V lost 4 bases, and 12 bases had no gene match. This CDR3 comprises 16 residues. CDR3 bases: TGTGCCAGCAGCCCGGGAGGACGGGCTGAACCCGGGGAGCTGTTTTTT. Protein: CASSPGGRAEPGELFF.

The chain links TRBV7-9 to TRBJ2-1; 9 bases fit TRBD1. There are 17 residues in the CDR3. The junction had 18 bases not matched to a gene; V was cut back by 5 bases and J by 10 bases. CDR1 SEHNR and CDR2 FQNEAQ come from the germline V gene (reference sequence). CDR3 in amino acids: CASSTMLRDRAAEEQFF. CDR3 nucleotide sequence: TGTGCCAGCAGCACGATGCTCCGGGACAGGGCCGCGGAGGAGCAGTTCTTC.

This clonotype was observed many times. The rearrangement uses TRBV28 and TRBJ2-4; TRBD2 agrees at 7 bases. This CDR3 has 14 amino acids. J was trimmed by 7 bases and V by 5 bases; bases with no gene match: 8. Germline lookup yields CDR1 MDHEN and CDR2 SYDVKM. The CDR3 nucleotides are TGTGCCAGCAGTACCCCCGTGGGGGGGAACATTCAGTACTTC. Encoded protein: CASSTPVGGNIQYF.

The genes are TRBV4-2 and TRBJ2-1; 9 bases are shared with TRBD2. V was pared by 0 bases and J by 0 bases, with 6 bases of the junction left unmatched. The germline V gene encodes CDR1 LGHNA and CDR2 YNFKEQ. The length of the CDR3 is 18 residues. CDR3 sequence: CASSQDRRGGGSYNEQFF. The DNA of the CDR3 is TGTGCCAGCAGCCAAGATAGGCGGGGGGGCGGCTCCTACAATGAGCAGTTCTTC.

This clonotype was detected ten times or more. J is TRBJ2-6 and V is TRBV3-1; D is uncertain. The CDR3 runs to 14 residues. Germline-derived CDR1 and CDR2 are LGHDT and YNNKEL (reference sequence). Deletions cut 3 bases from V and 2 bases from J, with 5 bases between. DNA for the CDR3: TGTGCCAGCAGCCATAGGACTGGGGCCAACGTCCTGACTTTC. Its protein product is CASSHRTGANVLTF.

This rearrangement joins TRBV28 to TRBJ1-2; 7 nucleotides align to TRBD1. Per the germline V gene, CDR1 is MDHEN and CDR2 is SYDVKM. The CDR3 runs to 13 residues. V dropped 6 bases and J dropped 8; count of bases not matched to a gene: 9. This CDR3 reads CASRRSGGGGYTF. For the CDR3, the DNA is TGTGCCAGCAGGCGCTCAGGGGGTGGGGGCTACACCTTC.

This clonotype was detected ten times or more. The DNA for the CDR3 is TGTGCCAGCAGCGCGACAGGGCCTGCTCGAGAGCAGTACTTC. It specifies CASSATGPAREQYF. The genes are TRBV7-2 and TRBJ2-7; 7 bases agree with TRBD1. The CDR3 loop spans 14 amino acids. V trimming: 5 bases; J trimming: 7 bases; junction bases outside the gene matches: 11. Germline loops: CDR1 SGHTA, CDR2 FQGNSA.

This clonotype was found a few times. This chain links TRBV27 with TRBJ1-2; TRBD1 might be the D (5 bases). Per germline, CDR1 MNHEY and CDR2 SMNVEV (reference sequence). This CDR3 is 14 amino acids long. Trimming pared 7 bases from V and 5 bases from J, leaving 17 bases between. The CDR3 region has the DNA TGTGCCAGCACCACCGGGGGAAACAATTATGGCTACACCTTC. This sequence encodes CASTTGGNNYGYTF.

Notes on this clonotype: This may come from a read error, since a much larger clone is one base off. CDR3 region: CANSLGGDNQPQHF. DNA for the CDR3: TGTGCCAACAGTTTGGGGGGGGACAATCAGCCCCAGCATTTT. This chain connects TRBV12-3 or TRBV12-4 to TRBJ1-5; the D gene is possibly TRBD1 (5 bases). The CDR3 runs 14 residues.

In its sample, this clonotype was seen a few times. The junction departs from germline at one end; a sequencing error may be responsible. The chain employs TRBV11-1 and TRBJ2-7; possible D gene TRBD2, 6 bases. Germline assignment: CDR1 SGHAT and CDR2 FQDESV (reference sequence). CDR3 length: 15 amino acids. CDR3 loop: CVSSLGSSGGYEQYF. CDR3 DNA sequence: TGTGTCAGCAGCTTAGGGAGTTCCGGAGGGTACGAGCAGTACTTC.

This clonotype was counted ten times or more. The chain is built from TRBV6-5 and TRBJ2-5; TRBD1 matches at 7 bases. Per germline, CDR1 MNHEY and CDR2 SVGAGI. The J segment lost 7 bases and the V segment lost 2 bases, leaving 4 bases of the junction unmatched. The CDR3 extends over 13 amino acids. This CDR3 is CASSYGRGLTQYF. CDR3 nucleotides: TGTGCCAGCAGTTACGGCAGGGGGTTGACCCAGTACTTC.

In this sample, this clonotype turned up many times. This chain links TRBV4-1 with TRBJ2-7; D gene ambiguous. Germline-derived CDR1 and CDR2 are MGHRA and YSYEKL. V shed 2 bases and J shed 2 bases, with 10 bases lying between them. The CDR3 sequence is 14 residues long. The CDR3 region has the DNA TGCGCCAGCAGCCAAACCTCACGAACCTACGAGCAGTACTTC. Translating gives CASSQTSRTYEQYF.

This clonotype was found a few times. For the CDR3, the DNA is TGTGCCATCTCCCGGGTCAGGGTACACGAGCAGTACTTC. Residues: CAISRVRVHEQYF. This chain joins TRBV11-2 and TRBJ2-7, with D possibly TRBD1 on 5 matching bases. Trimming shortened V by 10 bases and J by 5 bases, and 18 bases separated the two germline ends. CDR3 length: 13 residues. Germline assignment: CDR1 SGHAT and CDR2 FQNNGV. The full variable domain, rest sourced from reference TRBV11-2 and TRBJ2-7, is EAGVAQSPRYKIIEKRQSVAFWCNPISGHATLYWYQQILGQGPKLLIQFQNNGVVDDSQLPKDRFSAERLKGVDSTLKIQPAKLEDSAVYLCAISRVRVHEQYFGPGTRLTVT.

This clonotype was seen more than once but under ten times. This sequence joins TRBV4-1 and TRBJ1-5, with D maybe TRBD1 (5 bases). Germline CDR1 and CDR2: MGHRA and YSYEKL. Trimming cost V 3 bases and J 1 base, with 19 bases left between them. The CDR3 runs 18 residues. In DNA form, the CDR3 reads TGCGCCAGCAGCCACGTCTCTCAGGGTCGGCCGAGCAATCAGCCCCAGCATTTT. Protein product: CASSHVSQGRPSNQPQHF.

This rearrangement joins TRBV20-1 to TRBJ2-1, with D perhaps TRBD1 (5 bases). CDR1 is DFQATT, CDR2 SNEGSKA, per germline (reference sequence). The CDR3 extends over 15 amino acids. The V gene lost 5 bases and the J gene lost 4 bases, with 18 bases spanning the gap. CDR3 bases: TGCAGTGCTTACCCAGTACAAGGGGTATACAATGAGCAGTTCTTC. Residues: CSAYPVQGVYNEQFF.

For this clonotype: Compared with germline, one end of the junction differs, possibly owing to a read error. The J gene is TRBJ2-1, the V gene TRBV5-1, with 11 nucleotides matching TRBD2. The CDR3 consists of 16 residues. The V gene's germline CDR1 is SGHRS and CDR2 YFSETQ. CDR3 sequence reads: CASSLLAGGSYNERFF. For the CDR3, the DNA is TGCGCCAGCAGCCTCCTAGCGGGGGGTTCCTACAATGAGCGGTTCTTC.

The CDR3 coding sequence is TGTGCCAGCAGTTTTTCTAGCGGGGGGCTTAGGTTCTTC. Its protein is CASSFSSGGLRFF. V is TRBV27 and J is TRBJ2-1; 11 nucleotides match TRBD2. Germline loops: CDR1 MNHEY, CDR2 SMNVEV (reference sequence). This CDR3 has 13 amino acids. The V segment lost 3 bases and the J segment 15 bases; nucleotides outside the gene matches: 7.

This clonotype was counted a few times. The chain joins TRBV7-2 to TRBJ1-2; D remains ambiguous. Trimming took 4 bases from V and 6 from J, leaving 15 bases between them. Germline values: CDR1 SGHTA, CDR2 FQGNSA. The CDR3 loop spans 14 amino acids. The chain's CDR3 is CASSSPGPQDGYTF. The CDR3 bases are TGTGCCAGCAGCTCACCCGGGCCCCAAGATGGCTACACCTTC.

This chain links TRBV11-2 with TRBJ2-1; TRBD2 might be the D (6 bases). The CDR3 consists of 14 residues. Germline lookup yields CDR1 SGHAT and CDR2 FQNNGV. The V end was cut by 1 base, the J end by 9 bases, with 13 bases between. The CDR3 region is CASSLGGAQGEQFF. The CDR3 DNA reads as TGTGCCAGCAGCTTAGGCGGGGCGCAGGGTGAGCAGTTCTTC.

Concerning this clonotype: A junction end diverges from the germline sequence, so it may reflect a read error. This sequence joins TRBV5-1 and TRBJ2-7, with 10 bases identical to TRBD1. CDR1 is SGHRS and CDR2 is YFSETQ in the germline V gene. The CDR3 has 14 amino acids. CDR3 DNA: TGCGTCAGCAGCCCAGGGACAGGGGATTACGAGCAGTACTTC. It specifies CVSSPGTGDYEQYF.

The DNA for the CDR3 is TGTGCCAGCAGCGTAGTGGCTAGCGGGGGTACAGATACGCAGTATTTT. As protein: CASSVVASGGTDTQYF. This chain links TRBV9 with TRBJ2-3; 10 bases agree with TRBD2. V lost 0 bases to trimming and J lost 3 bases; unmatched junction nucleotides: 4. The germline V gene encodes CDR1 SGDLS and CDR2 YYNGEE. CDR3 length: 16 amino acids.

A few counts support this clonotype. V and J are TRBV7-2 and TRBJ2-5; TRBD1 aligns across 8 bases. The CDR3 loop spans 14 amino acids. The V gene end was trimmed by 5 bases and the J gene end by 6 bases; junction bases not matched to a gene: 8. Germline values: CDR1 SGHTA, CDR2 FQGNSA. CDR3 coding DNA: TGTGCCAGCAGCACCCAGGGGGCATTGCAGACCCAGTACTTC. The encoded protein is CASSTQGALQTQYF.

The chain couples TRBV6-2 or TRBV6-3 to TRBJ1-1, with D perhaps TRBD1 (6 bases). V lost 7 bases and J lost 6, with 24 bases in between. This CDR3 comprises 16 residues. Germline assignment: CDR1 MNHEY and CDR2 SVGEGT. In nucleotides, the CDR3 is TGTGCCAGCATCGCGACAGGCGCAGGGGCTCGCGCTGAAGCTTTCTTT. Amino acids: CASIATGAGARAEAFF.

This clonotype was seen more than once but under ten times. The gene calls are TRBV30 and TRBJ1-5, with D unclear. Trimming stripped 0 bases from V and 2 bases from J, with 11 bases between. The CDR3 loop spans 15 amino acids. Germline CDR1 reads GTSNPN; CDR2 reads SVGIG (reference sequence). The CDR3 coding sequence is TGTGCCTGGAGTGTAGGTCGGATGGGCAATCAGCCCCAGCATTTT. Its translation is CAWSVGRMGNQPQHF.

This clonotype was observed many times. V usage is TRBV5-1 and J usage is TRBJ2-1, with a weak D call TRBD2 (5 bases). The CDR3 has 15 residues. Deletions cut 3 bases from V and 0 bases from J, with 10 bases between. Per germline, CDR1 SGHRS and CDR2 YFSETQ. CDR3 in amino acids: CASSSGWDSYNEQFF. The CDR3, as DNA: TGCGCCAGCAGCTCGGGGTGGGACTCCTACAATGAGCAGTTCTTC.

The V call is TRBV30, the J call TRBJ1-1; D gene unclear. V gave up 3 bases and J gave up 0 bases, with 11 bases separating them. CDR3 length: 14 amino acids. Per the germline V gene, CDR1 is GTSNPN and CDR2 is SVGIG (reference sequence). CDR3 sequence: CAWRRRELNTEAFF. CDR3 DNA sequence: TGTGCCTGGAGGAGACGCGAGTTGAACACTGAAGCTTTCTTT.

This clonotype has only a few counts. This chain uses TRBV20-1 with TRBJ2-2; 14 nucleotides agree with TRBD2. The J segment lost 5 bases and the V segment lost 6 bases, leaving 5 bases of the junction unmatched. Germline V gene lookup returns CDR1 DFQATT and CDR2 SNEGSKA (reference sequence). This CDR3 spans 15 amino acids. CDR3 bases: TGCAGTGCGCCAGGACTAGCGGGGGGTACCGGGGAGCTGTTTTTT. Translated: CSAPGLAGGTGELFF.

This clonotype was observed many times. The V and J genes are TRBV4-2 and TRBJ1-5; possible D gene TRBD1, 6 bases. The CDR3 is 16 residues long. Germline CDR1 and CDR2: LGHNA and YNFKEQ. The germline V and J ends were trimmed by 0 bases and 2 bases, with 11 bases remaining between them. CDR3 in amino acids: CASSQDVQGGNQPQHF. CDR3 DNA: TGTGCCAGCAGCCAAGATGTACAGGGTGGCAATCAGCCCCAGCATTTT.

This clonotype was detected many times. This chain uses TRBV4-2 with TRBJ2-1; either TRBD1 or TRBD2 may supply D (6 bases each). CDR1 is LGHNA, CDR2 YNFKEQ, per germline. Trimming removed 5 bases from V and 7 bases from J, with 18 bases in between. This CDR3 is built from 15 residues. CDR3 nucleotide sequence: TGTGCCAGCAGCGCCAGGTCTGGGGGGCGTAATGAGCAGTTCTTC. Its translation: CASSARSGGRNEQFF.

On this clonotype itself: A much larger clone differs from this one at a single base, so this may be a read error. The rearrangement uses TRBV7-2 and TRBJ2-6; either TRBD1 or TRBD2 may supply D (5 bases each). Germline V gene lookup returns CDR1 SGHTA and CDR2 FQGNSA. There are 17 residues in the CDR3. This CDR3 is CASSLGGRTSGANVRTF. In DNA form, the CDR3 reads TGTGCCAGCAGCTTAGGAGGGCGGACCTCTGGGGCCAACGTCCGGACTTTC.

Only a few counts were recorded for this clonotype. V usage is TRBV28 and J usage is TRBJ2-1; TRBD2 matches at 13 bases. The CDR3 sequence is 17 residues long. V shed 8 bases, J shed 4 bases, and the junction held 11 bases outside the gene matches. From germline, CDR1 is MDHEN and CDR2 SYDVKM. The DNA of the CDR3 is TGTGCCAGCGGAATCCCGGAACTAGCGGGGGGGTACAATGAGCAGTTCTTC. Translated: CASGIPELAGGYNEQFF.